This TCR beta chain was found in a study of T cells in Graves' hyperthyroidism and ophthalmopathy. The CDR3 sequence is 15 residues long. Unmatched junction bases numbered 6, after V lost 5 bases and J lost 6 bases. Amplification of TCR beta CDR3 regions used RNA as the template. The HTBI set primed first-round TCR CDR3 RT-PCR. TCRdb ran MiXCR on the multiplex PCR reads and lists one entry per CDR3 protein. The repertoire holds fewer than 900,000 distinct CDR3 sequences, with less than 20% as singletons. This clonotype was counted at least ten times. The chain is built from TRBV12-3 or TRBV12-4 and TRBJ2-2, with TRBD1 identical over 10 bases. The specimen sequenced was blood. The sequence was obtained from a man aged 18-30 years with Graves' hyperthyroidism. The CDR3 coding sequence is TGTGCCAGCAGTCCTTGGACAGGGGGATCCGGGGAGCTGTTTTTT. This sequence encodes CASSPWTGGSGELFF.